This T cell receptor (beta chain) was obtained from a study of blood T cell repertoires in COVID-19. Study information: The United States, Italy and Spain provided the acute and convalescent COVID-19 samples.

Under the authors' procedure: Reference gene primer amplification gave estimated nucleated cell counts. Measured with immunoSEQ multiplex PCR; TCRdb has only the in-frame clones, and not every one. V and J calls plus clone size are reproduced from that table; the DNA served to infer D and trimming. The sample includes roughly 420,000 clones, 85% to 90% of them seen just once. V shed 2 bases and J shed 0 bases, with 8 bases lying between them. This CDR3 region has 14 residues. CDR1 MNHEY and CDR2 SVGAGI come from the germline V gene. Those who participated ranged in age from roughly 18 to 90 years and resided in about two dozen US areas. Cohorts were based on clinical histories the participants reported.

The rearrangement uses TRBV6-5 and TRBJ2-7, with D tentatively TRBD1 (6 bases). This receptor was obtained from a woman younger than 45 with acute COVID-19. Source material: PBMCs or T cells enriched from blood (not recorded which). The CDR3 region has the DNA TGTGCCAGCAGTTACAGGGGGAGCTCCTACGAGCAGTACTTC. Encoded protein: CASSYRGSSYEQYF.